The clone carrying this TCR beta chain was recorded many times. TCRdb independently ran MiXCR on the 5' RACE reads; one entry per CDR3 protein. The repertoire holds around 160,000 distinct CDR3 sequences, roughly 12% seen once, with roughly 29% in the top ten. This sample was included in a study of CD8 T cells in ankylosing spondylitis. The V and J ends lost 5 bases and 0 bases respectively, with 16 bases between them. The CDR3 has 16 amino acids. CDR1 is MNHEY and CDR2 is SMNVEV in the germline V gene (reference sequence). The chain has TRBV27 and TRBJ1-1; weak D call: TRBD1 (6 bases). Input material: blood, either unsorted or a sorted T cell fraction (not recorded which). The sequence came from a male donor with ankylosing spondylitis or in good health (not recorded which). The chain's CDR3 is CASSPQTGTVNTEAFF. The CDR3 DNA reads as TGTGCCAGCAGTCCGCAGACAGGAACTGTGAACACTGAAGCTTTCTTT.